Listed here are 21 T cell receptor beta chains from one sample, sequenced in a study of T cells after yellow fever vaccination. TCRdb used MiXCR to reprocess the 5' RACE reads, holding one entry per CDR3 protein. The repertoire holds fewer than 350,000 distinct CDR3 sequences, with 8.5% to 10% as singletons. Sequencing was performed on PBMCs, taken on the day of the first yellow fever vaccination. These receptors originate from a man aged 18 to 29 who received the YFV17D yellow fever vaccine.

There are many counts of this clonotype. This chain connects TRBV6-5 to TRBJ2-5; TRBD2 might be the D (6 bases). Germline CDR1 reads MNHEY; CDR2 reads SVGAGI. The CDR3 consists of 14 residues. Trimming removed 0 bases from V and 2 bases from J, with 7 bases in between. CDR3 protein: CASSYSGGQETQYF. In DNA, the CDR3 is TGTGCCAGCAGTTACTCGGGGGGACAAGAGACCCAGTACTTC.

In its sample, this clonotype was seen many times. V usage is TRBV24-1 and J usage is TRBJ2-1; TRBD2 matches 8 bases. CDR1 and CDR2 from the germline V gene are KGHDR and SFDVKD. Trimming took 5 bases from V and 7 from J; bases not matched to a gene: 6. This CDR3 is 14 amino acids long. The CDR3 region is CATSGGGYRNEQFF. CDR3 bases: TGTGCCACCAGTGGCGGGGGGTATAGGAATGAGCAGTTCTTC.

The table lists this clonotype with a few counts. The chain joins TRBV20-1 to TRBJ2-2; 9 bases are a match to TRBD1. The CDR3 totals 16 residues. The trim removed 0 bases at V and 1 base at J, leaving 3 bases unmatched. Germline-derived CDR1 and CDR2 are DFQATT and SNEGSKA (reference sequence). The CDR3 region is CSARDRTGVNTGELFF. DNA for the CDR3: TGCAGTGCTAGAGATCGGACAGGGGTGAACACCGGGGAGCTGTTTTTT.

This rearrangement joins TRBV5-1 to TRBJ1-1; D is ambiguous. The CDR3 is made up of 15 amino acids. V shed 6 bases and J shed 0 bases, with 15 bases lying between them. Germline CDR1 reads SGHRS; CDR2 reads YFSETQ. The DNA for the CDR3 is TGCGCCAGCACCCTCGAGTGGGGTGTGAACACTGAAGCTTTCTTT. This translates into CASTLEWGVNTEAFF.

This clonotype has a handful of counts. This chain uses TRBV5-1 with TRBJ1-5; D uncertain. V lost 5 bases and J lost 5, with 11 bases in between. Germline CDR1 reads SGHRS; CDR2 reads YFSETQ. This CDR3 has 13 residues. CDR3 protein: CASRQGLDQPQHF. The CDR3 nucleotides read TGCGCCAGCAGGCAAGGCTTGGATCAGCCCCAGCATTTT.

V and J are TRBV20-1 and TRBJ2-2; perhaps TRBD2 as D (5 bases). V lost 5 bases and J lost 4, with 14 bases in between. The V gene's germline CDR1 is DFQATT and CDR2 SNEGSKA (reference sequence). This CDR3 comprises 14 residues. The CDR3 protein is CSAHPGILTGELFF. The CDR3 bases are TGCAGTGCTCACCCCGGGATACTCACCGGGGAGCTGTTTTTT.

The chain combines TRBV5-1 with TRBJ2-2; D is unclear. The length of the CDR3 is 14 residues. V lost 5 bases and J 4 bases, leaving 12 bases between the germline ends. CDR1 is SGHRS, CDR2 YFSETQ, per germline. CDR3 loop: CASRLLSSTGELFF. In DNA, the CDR3 is TGCGCCAGCAGGCTCCTTTCGAGCACCGGGGAGCTGTTTTTT. The complete variable domain, with remaining parts taken from reference TRBV5-1 and TRBJ2-2, reads KAGVTQTPRYLIKTRGQQVTLSCSPISGHRSVSWYQQTPGQGLQFLFEYFSETQRNKGNFPGRFSGRQFSNSRSEMNVSTLELGDSALYLCASRLLSSTGELFFGEGSRLTVL.

This clonotype was detected many times. This sequence joins TRBV9 and TRBJ2-2; D gene ambiguous. Germline V lookup: CDR1 SGDLS, CDR2 YYNGEE. The CDR3 contains 15 residues. The V end lost 1 base, the J end lost 1 base, and 8 bases lay between the germline ends. CDR3 nucleotides: TGTGCCAGCAGCGTATACGCAGGGAACACCGGGGAGCTGTTTTTT. Protein: CASSVYAGNTGELFF.

This clonotype appeared a few times. CDR3 sequence: CASSLDLGQGVEKLFF. For the CDR3, the DNA is TGCGCCAGCAGCTTGGACCTCGGACAGGGGGTGGAAAAACTGTTTTTT. This sequence joins TRBV5-1 and TRBJ1-4, with 10 nucleotides matching TRBD1. CDR3 length: 16 residues. The V gene's germline CDR1 is SGHRS and CDR2 YFSETQ. V gave up 0 bases and J gave up 8 bases; unmatched junction bases: 7. The entire variable domain, with the rest obtained from reference TRBV5-1 and TRBJ1-4, is as follows: KAGVTQTPRYLIKTRGQQVTLSCSPISGHRSVSWYQQTPGQGLQFLFEYFSETQRNKGNFPGRFSGRQFSNSRSEMNVSTLELGDSALYLCASSLDLGQGVEKLFFGSGTQLSVL.

The rearrangement links TRBV29-1 to TRBJ2-5; 9 nucleotides line up with TRBD1. Germline V CDR1 and CDR2: SQVTM, ANQGSEA. CDR3 length equals 13 residues. V shed 4 bases, J shed 2 bases, and the junction held 2 bases outside the gene matches. CDR3 protein: CSVGQGDQETQYF. CDR3 nucleotide sequence: TGCAGCGTTGGACAGGGGGATCAAGAGACCCAGTACTTC.

The chain employs TRBV7-3 and TRBJ2-7; 8 nucleotides align to TRBD1. This CDR3 has 15 amino acids. Germline V gene data show CDR1 as SGHTA and CDR2 as FQGTGA. With 3 bases clipped from V and 3 bases from J, the junction kept 7 bases outside the gene matches. Written as DNA, the CDR3 is TGTGCCAGCAGCTTCGGCCCCGGGACAGGCTACGAGCAGTACTTC. This sequence encodes CASSFGPGTGYEQYF.

The chain joins TRBV29-1 to TRBJ2-1; D not resolved. The germline V gene has CDR1 SQVTM and CDR2 ANQGSEA. Trimming took 7 bases from V and 14 from J, leaving 21 bases between them. The CDR3 consists of 12 residues. CDR3 coding DNA: TGCAGCGCTAAGACCAATGCCATGACCAAGTTCTTC. Its protein is CSAKTNAMTKFF.

This clonotype was detected ten times or more. The DNA of the CDR3 is TGTGCCAGCAGCCTTGAACCGGGACTAGCCACAGATACGCAGTATTTT. Translation gives CASSLEPGLATDTQYF. This chain connects TRBV7-3 to TRBJ2-3, with 9 bases identical to TRBD2. Germline V CDR1 and CDR2: SGHTA, FQGTGA. V shed 5 bases and J 2 bases; nucleotides not matched to a gene: 8. CDR3 length equals 16 residues.

This clonotype was counted many times. This sequence joins TRBV9 and TRBJ2-3, with D perhaps matching TRBD2 (6 bases). The V end lost 4 bases, the J end lost 3 bases, and 15 bases lay between the germline ends. CDR1 and CDR2 (germline): SGDLS, YYNGEE. The CDR3 runs to 15 residues. CDR3 sequence reads: CASSPPGLSTDTQYF. CDR3 sequence (DNA): TGTGCCAGCAGCCCACCGGGACTGTCAACAGATACGCAGTATTTT.

This clonotype has only a few counts. The chain recombines TRBV19 with TRBJ2-5; tentatively, D is TRBD2 (6 bases). The CDR3 totals 17 residues. CDR1 is LNHDA and CDR2 is SQIVND in the germline V gene (reference sequence). Trimming left V 7 bases short and J 4 bases short, with 25 bases between. The CDR3 sequence: CASTPHGVISGRETQYF. The DNA of the CDR3 is TGTGCCAGTACCCCCCACGGGGTGATCAGCGGGCGAGAGACCCAGTACTTC.

V usage is TRBV7-9 and J usage is TRBJ2-4; TRBD1 is a possible D gene (6 bases). The CDR3 is 15 amino acids. The V and J ends lost 4 bases and 7 bases respectively, with 17 bases between them. The V gene's germline CDR1 is SEHNR and CDR2 FQNEAQ (reference sequence). CDR3 sequence reads: CASSWVMGARNIQYF. CDR3 nucleotide sequence: TGTGCCAGCAGCTGGGTGATGGGGGCGAGGAACATTCAGTACTTC.

This sequence joins TRBV20-1 and TRBJ2-7; weak D call: TRBD1 (5 bases). This CDR3 has 15 amino acids. Germline CDR1 is DFQATT and CDR2 is SNEGSKA (reference sequence). The V end lost 6 bases, the J end lost 0 bases, and 18 bases lay between the germline ends. CDR3 DNA: TGCAGTGCCGGCTCGGATACAGGAAACTCCTACGAGCAGTACGTC. Protein product: CSAGSDTGNSYEQYV.

The V call is TRBV18, the J call TRBJ2-3, with 7 bases matching TRBD1. The germline V gene has CDR1 KGHSH and CDR2 LQKENI. V lost 3 bases and J lost 1; bases outside the gene matches: 4. The CDR3 totals 15 residues. CDR3 residues: CASSPRQGRTDTQYF. The CDR3 region has the DNA TGTGCCAGCTCACCCCGACAGGGACGCACAGATACGCAGTATTTT.

This clonotype was observed a handful of times. This chain joins TRBV29-1 and TRBJ2-1, with D hard to call. The germline V and J ends were trimmed by 6 bases and 7 bases, with 16 bases remaining between them. Germline V gene sequence: CDR1 SQVTM, CDR2 ANQGSEA. CDR3 size: 13 residues. In DNA, the CDR3 is TGCAGCGTCGCACCGGGCGAGGAGAATGAGCAGTTCTTC. It yields the protein CSVAPGEENEQFF.

This clonotype occurred a few times. The chain joins TRBV4-2 to TRBJ2-5; TRBD1 might be the D (5 bases). V was shortened by 0 bases and J by 2 bases, with 13 bases between the two germline ends. The CDR3 loop spans 16 amino acids. The germline CDR1 and CDR2 sequences are LGHNA and YNFKEQ. For the CDR3, the DNA is TGTGCCAGCAGCCAAGAGCGACAGAACGTACAAGAGACCCAGTACTTC. Translation gives CASSQERQNVQETQYF.

The J gene is TRBJ2-3, the V gene TRBV20-1; D is ambiguous. This CDR3 has 14 amino acids. The V gene's germline CDR1 is DFQATT and CDR2 SNEGSKA (reference sequence). Trimming took off 2 bases at V and 4 bases at J, with 13 bases between the two ends. The DNA of the CDR3 is TGCAGTGCTAGACTAGGAAGATGGCCAGATACGCAGTATTTT. This sequence encodes CSARLGRWPDTQYF.